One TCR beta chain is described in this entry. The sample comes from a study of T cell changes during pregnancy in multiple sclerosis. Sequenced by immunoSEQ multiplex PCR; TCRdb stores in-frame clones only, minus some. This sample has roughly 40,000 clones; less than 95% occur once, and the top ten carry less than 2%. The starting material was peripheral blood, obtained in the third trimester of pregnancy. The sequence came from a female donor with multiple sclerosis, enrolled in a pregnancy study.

The DNA of the CDR3 is TGTGCCAGCAGCTTGGCGCTAGTTATGACTGAAGCTTTCTTT. Translated: CASSLALVMTEAFF. V is TRBV5-5 and J is TRBJ1-1; D not certain. Trimming removed 0 bases from V and 5 bases from J, with 11 bases in between. The germline V gene has CDR1 SGHKS and CDR2 YYEKEE (reference sequence). The CDR3 totals 14 residues.